The clone carrying this T cell receptor beta chain was recorded at least ten times. This record comes from a study of T cells after posttransplantation cyclophosphamide. This table comes from immunoSEQ multiplex PCR, and its TCRdb copy is limited to in-frame clones, with some not included. This repertoire holds some 40,000 clones, and none appear only once. The sample comprised PBMCs. This TCR was recovered from a woman in her forties or fifties in good health and a related stem cell transplant donor.

For the CDR3, the DNA is TGTGCCTCAGGTGTAATCTACGAGCAGTACTTC. Its translation is CASGVIYEQYF. The chain carries TRBV6-6 and TRBJ2-7, with D unresolved. The germline V and J ends were trimmed by 11 bases and 3 bases, with 11 bases remaining between them. The germline gives CDR1 MNHNY, CDR2 SVGAGI (reference sequence). The CDR3 has 11 residues.